This is a list of T cell receptor beta chains from one sample in a study of T-cell reconstitution after alpha-beta-depleted transplantation in children. TCRdb reprocessed the PCR reads via MiXCR and lists one record per CDR3 protein. The repertoire holds fewer than 700,000 distinct CDR3 sequences, 10% to 15% seen once, with around 2.2% in the top ten. Sequencing was performed on PBMCs, mostly from graft donor cells, taken 360 days after TCRalphabeta/CD19-depleted stem cell transplant. Every receptor here comes from a male patient aged 10-17 years who had a stem cell transplant for acute myeloid leukemia, so the T cells may come from the graft donor. Both conserved end residues are part of each CDR3. A D gene is named only where the DNA matches it firmly. For some rows the clone size is stated as once, few or many, or as a class when expanded; others skip it.

CDR3 protein	CDR3 DNA	V gene	J gene	D gene	clone size
CASRPLLAGFSTDTQYF	TGTGCCAGCAGGCCGCTACTAGCGGGATTTAGCACAGATACGCAGTATTTT	TRBV7-9	TRBJ2-3	TRBD2	few
CASSRPGQGSTDTQYF	TGTGCCAGCAGCCGTCCCGGACAGGGAAGCACAGATACGCAGTATTTT	TRBV4-2	TRBJ2-3	TRBD1	NA
CASSTGGTLYEQYF	TGTGCCAGCTCGACCGGTGGGACTCTCTACGAGCAGTACTTC	TRBV18	TRBJ2-7	NA	few
CASSAGLAGATSYNEQFF	TGTGCCAGCAGCGCTGGACTAGCGGGAGCAACCTCCTACAATGAGCAGTTCTTC	TRBV11-2	TRBJ2-1	TRBD2	few
CASSWDVRDTQYF	TGTGCCAGCAGCTGGGACGTCCGAGATACGCAGTATTTT	TRBV7-9	TRBJ2-3	NA	few
CASSNTGTGTDTQYF	TGTGCCAGCAGCAATACAGGGACGGGCACAGATACGCAGTATTTT	TRBV28	TRBJ2-3	NA	few
CASSPGQMTYEQYF	TGTGCCAGTAGTCCGGGACAGATGACCTACGAGCAGTACTTC	TRBV19	TRBJ2-7	TRBD1	few
CASSLGGRDEQYF	TGTGCCAGCAGTTTGGGGGGGCGGGACGAGCAGTACTTC	TRBV12-3/TRBV12-4	TRBJ2-7	NA	NA
CSASALLAGDYEQYF	TGCAGTGCTAGCGCCCTACTAGCGGGAGACTACGAGCAGTACTTC	TRBV20-1	TRBJ2-7	TRBD2	few
CASSPPTLDRGDTQYF	TGTGCCAGCTCACCCCCAACCCTGGACAGGGGAGATACGCAGTATTTT	TRBV18	TRBJ2-3	TRBD1	NA
CSARVIWASGTYEQYF	TGCAGTGCTAGAGTTATATGGGCTAGCGGGACCTACGAGCAGTACTTC	TRBV20-1	TRBJ2-7	TRBD2	NA
CSVKGEPPTSYNEQFF	TGCAGCGTTAAGGGTGAACCTCCTACCTCCTACAATGAGCAGTTCTTC	TRBV29-1	TRBJ2-1	NA	many
CASTTAGGPVDEQFF	TGTGCCAGCACCACAGCGGGAGGGCCCGTTGATGAGCAGTTCTTC	TRBV7-3	TRBJ2-1	TRBD2	few
CASSFRTYGYTF	TGTGCCAGCAGCTTCAGGACCTATGGCTACACCTTC	TRBV7-8	TRBJ1-2	NA	NA